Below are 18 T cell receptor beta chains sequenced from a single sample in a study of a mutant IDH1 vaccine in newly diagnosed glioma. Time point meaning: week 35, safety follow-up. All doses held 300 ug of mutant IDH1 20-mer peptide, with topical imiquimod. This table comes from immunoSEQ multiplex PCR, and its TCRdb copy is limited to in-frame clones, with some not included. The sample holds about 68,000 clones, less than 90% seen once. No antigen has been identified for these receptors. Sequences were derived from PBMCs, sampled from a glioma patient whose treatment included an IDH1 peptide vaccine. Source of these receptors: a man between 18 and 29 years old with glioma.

The CDR3 DNA reads as TGTGCCAGCAGCCCCGGACTAGCAGAGACCCAGTACTTC. It encodes CASSPGLAETQYF. V and J are TRBV13 and TRBJ2-5; 8 bases agree with TRBD2. Per germline, CDR1 PRHDT and CDR2 FYEKMQ (reference sequence). CDR3 size: 13 residues. Losses at the gene ends were 5 bases for V and 4 bases for J; bases not matched to a gene: 3.

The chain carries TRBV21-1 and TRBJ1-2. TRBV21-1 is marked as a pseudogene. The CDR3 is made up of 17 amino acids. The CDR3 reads CASSKYTEYTSNYGYTF. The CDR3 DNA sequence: TGTGCCAGCAGCAAATACACGGAATATACGTCGAACTATGGCTACACCTTC.

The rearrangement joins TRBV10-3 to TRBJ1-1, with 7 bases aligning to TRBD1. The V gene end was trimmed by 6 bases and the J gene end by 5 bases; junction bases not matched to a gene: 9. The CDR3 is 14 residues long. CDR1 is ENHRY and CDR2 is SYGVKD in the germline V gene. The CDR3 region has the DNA TGTGCCATCAGCCCGCAGGGGGGACTGACTGAAGCTTTCTTT. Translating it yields CAISPQGGLTEAFF.

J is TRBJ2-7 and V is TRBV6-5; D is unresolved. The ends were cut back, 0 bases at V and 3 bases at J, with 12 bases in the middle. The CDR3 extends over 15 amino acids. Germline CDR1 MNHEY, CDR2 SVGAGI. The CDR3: CASSYSAKVIYEQYF. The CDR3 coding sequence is TGTGCCAGCAGTTACTCAGCTAAAGTTATCTACGAGCAGTACTTC.

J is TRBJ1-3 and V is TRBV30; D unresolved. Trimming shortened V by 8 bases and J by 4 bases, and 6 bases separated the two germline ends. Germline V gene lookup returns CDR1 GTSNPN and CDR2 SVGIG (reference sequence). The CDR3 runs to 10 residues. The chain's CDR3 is CALEGNTIYF. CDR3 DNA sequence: TGTGCCCTTGAGGGAAACACCATATATTTT.

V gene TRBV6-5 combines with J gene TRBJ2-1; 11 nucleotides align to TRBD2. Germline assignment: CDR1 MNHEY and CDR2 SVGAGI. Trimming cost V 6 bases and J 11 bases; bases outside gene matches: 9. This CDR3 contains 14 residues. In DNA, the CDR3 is TGTGCCAGCAGCCTAGGACTAGCGGGTGGAAAGCAGTTCTTC. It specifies CASSLGLAGGKQFF.

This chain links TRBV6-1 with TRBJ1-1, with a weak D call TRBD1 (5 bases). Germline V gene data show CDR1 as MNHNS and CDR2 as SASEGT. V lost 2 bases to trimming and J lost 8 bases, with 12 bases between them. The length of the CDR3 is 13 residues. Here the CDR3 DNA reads TGTGCCAGCAGTGAAAGGTGGGGCGAGGAAGCTTTCTTT. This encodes CASSERWGEEAFF.

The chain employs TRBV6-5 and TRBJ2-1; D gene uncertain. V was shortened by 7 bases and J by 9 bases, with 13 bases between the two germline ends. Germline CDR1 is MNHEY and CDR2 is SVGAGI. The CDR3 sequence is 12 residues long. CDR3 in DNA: TGTGCCAGCACCCCCAATCGTCTTGAGCAGTTCTTC. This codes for CASTPNRLEQFF.

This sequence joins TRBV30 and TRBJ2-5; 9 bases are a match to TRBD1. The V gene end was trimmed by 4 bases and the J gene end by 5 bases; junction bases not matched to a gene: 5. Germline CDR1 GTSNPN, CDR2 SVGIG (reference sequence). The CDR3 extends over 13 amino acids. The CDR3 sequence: CAWTRTGAETQYF. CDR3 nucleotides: TGTGCCTGGACAAGGACAGGGGCTGAGACCCAGTACTTC.

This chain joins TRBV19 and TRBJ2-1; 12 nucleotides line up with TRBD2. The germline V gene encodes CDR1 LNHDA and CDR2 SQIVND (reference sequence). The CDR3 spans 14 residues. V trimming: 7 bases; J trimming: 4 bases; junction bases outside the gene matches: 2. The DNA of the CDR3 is TGTGCCAGTACGACTAGCGGGAGTTACAATGAGCAGTTCTTC. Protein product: CASTTSGSYNEQFF.

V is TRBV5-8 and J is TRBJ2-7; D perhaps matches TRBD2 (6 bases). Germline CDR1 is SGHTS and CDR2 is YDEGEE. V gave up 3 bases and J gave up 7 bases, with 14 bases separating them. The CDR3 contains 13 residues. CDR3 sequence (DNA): TGTGCCAGCAGCTGGCGACAAAGCGGGGAGCAGTACTTC. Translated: CASSWRQSGEQYF.

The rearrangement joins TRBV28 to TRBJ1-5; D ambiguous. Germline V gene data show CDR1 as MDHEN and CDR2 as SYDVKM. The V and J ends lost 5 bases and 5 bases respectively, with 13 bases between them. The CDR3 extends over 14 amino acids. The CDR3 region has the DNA TGTGCCAGCAGTCCCCCAGGTTATGATCAGCCCCAGCATTTT. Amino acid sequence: CASSPPGYDQPQHF. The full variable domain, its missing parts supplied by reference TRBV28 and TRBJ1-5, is DVKVTQSSRYLVKRTGEKVFLECVQDMDHENMFWYRQDPGLGLRLIYFSYDVKMKEKGDIPEGYSVSREKKERFSLILESASTNQTSMYLCASSPPGYDQPQHFGDGTRLSIL.

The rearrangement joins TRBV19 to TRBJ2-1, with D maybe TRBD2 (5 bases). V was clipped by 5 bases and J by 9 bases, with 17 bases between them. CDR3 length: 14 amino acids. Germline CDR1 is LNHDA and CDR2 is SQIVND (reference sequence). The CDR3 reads CASSPSGPPGEQFF. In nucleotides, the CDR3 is TGTGCCAGTAGTCCCAGCGGTCCCCCGGGTGAGCAGTTCTTC.

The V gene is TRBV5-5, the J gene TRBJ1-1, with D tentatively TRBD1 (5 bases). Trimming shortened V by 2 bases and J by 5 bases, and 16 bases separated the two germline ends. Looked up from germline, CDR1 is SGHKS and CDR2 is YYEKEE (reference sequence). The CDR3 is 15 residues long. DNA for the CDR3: TGTGCCAGCAGCTTTGGGACCGCCCTGGGAACTGAAGCTTTCTTT. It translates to CASSFGTALGTEAFF.

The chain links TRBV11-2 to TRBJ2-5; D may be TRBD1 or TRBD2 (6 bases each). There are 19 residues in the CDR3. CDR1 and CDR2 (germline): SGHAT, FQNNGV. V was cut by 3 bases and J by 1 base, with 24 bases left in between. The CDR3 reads CASSLATGRLGGVQETQYF. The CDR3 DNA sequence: TGTGCCAGCAGCTTGGCTACAGGGAGGTTAGGAGGAGTCCAAGAGACCCAGTACTTC.

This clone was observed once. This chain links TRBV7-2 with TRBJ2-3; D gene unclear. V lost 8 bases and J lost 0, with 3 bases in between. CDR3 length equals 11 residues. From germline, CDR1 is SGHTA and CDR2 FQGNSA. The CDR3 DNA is TGTGCCAGCGGTAGCACAGATACGCAGTATTTT. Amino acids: CASGSTDTQYF. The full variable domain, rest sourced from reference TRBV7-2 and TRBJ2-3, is GAGVSQSPSNKVTEKGKDVELRCDPISGHTALYWYRQSLGQGLEFLIYFQGNSAPDKSGLPSDRFSAERTGGSVSTLTIQRTQQEDSAVYLCASGSTDTQYFGPGTRLTVL.

The CDR3 is CAWLAGPYEQYF. The CDR3 DNA is TGTGCCTGGCTCGCAGGACCTTACGAGCAGTACTTC. The chain uses TRBV30 and TRBJ2-7; D gene unclear. Germline V gene lookup returns CDR1 GTSNPN and CDR2 SVGIG (reference sequence). This CDR3 has 12 amino acids. The germline V and J ends were trimmed by 5 bases and 4 bases, with 12 bases remaining between them.

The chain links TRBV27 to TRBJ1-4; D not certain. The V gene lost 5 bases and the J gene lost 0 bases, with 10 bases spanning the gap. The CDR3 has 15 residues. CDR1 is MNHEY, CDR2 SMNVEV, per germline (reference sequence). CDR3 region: CASSNQGTTNEKLFF. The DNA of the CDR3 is TGTGCCAGCAGTAACCAAGGGACAACTAATGAAAAACTGTTTTTT.